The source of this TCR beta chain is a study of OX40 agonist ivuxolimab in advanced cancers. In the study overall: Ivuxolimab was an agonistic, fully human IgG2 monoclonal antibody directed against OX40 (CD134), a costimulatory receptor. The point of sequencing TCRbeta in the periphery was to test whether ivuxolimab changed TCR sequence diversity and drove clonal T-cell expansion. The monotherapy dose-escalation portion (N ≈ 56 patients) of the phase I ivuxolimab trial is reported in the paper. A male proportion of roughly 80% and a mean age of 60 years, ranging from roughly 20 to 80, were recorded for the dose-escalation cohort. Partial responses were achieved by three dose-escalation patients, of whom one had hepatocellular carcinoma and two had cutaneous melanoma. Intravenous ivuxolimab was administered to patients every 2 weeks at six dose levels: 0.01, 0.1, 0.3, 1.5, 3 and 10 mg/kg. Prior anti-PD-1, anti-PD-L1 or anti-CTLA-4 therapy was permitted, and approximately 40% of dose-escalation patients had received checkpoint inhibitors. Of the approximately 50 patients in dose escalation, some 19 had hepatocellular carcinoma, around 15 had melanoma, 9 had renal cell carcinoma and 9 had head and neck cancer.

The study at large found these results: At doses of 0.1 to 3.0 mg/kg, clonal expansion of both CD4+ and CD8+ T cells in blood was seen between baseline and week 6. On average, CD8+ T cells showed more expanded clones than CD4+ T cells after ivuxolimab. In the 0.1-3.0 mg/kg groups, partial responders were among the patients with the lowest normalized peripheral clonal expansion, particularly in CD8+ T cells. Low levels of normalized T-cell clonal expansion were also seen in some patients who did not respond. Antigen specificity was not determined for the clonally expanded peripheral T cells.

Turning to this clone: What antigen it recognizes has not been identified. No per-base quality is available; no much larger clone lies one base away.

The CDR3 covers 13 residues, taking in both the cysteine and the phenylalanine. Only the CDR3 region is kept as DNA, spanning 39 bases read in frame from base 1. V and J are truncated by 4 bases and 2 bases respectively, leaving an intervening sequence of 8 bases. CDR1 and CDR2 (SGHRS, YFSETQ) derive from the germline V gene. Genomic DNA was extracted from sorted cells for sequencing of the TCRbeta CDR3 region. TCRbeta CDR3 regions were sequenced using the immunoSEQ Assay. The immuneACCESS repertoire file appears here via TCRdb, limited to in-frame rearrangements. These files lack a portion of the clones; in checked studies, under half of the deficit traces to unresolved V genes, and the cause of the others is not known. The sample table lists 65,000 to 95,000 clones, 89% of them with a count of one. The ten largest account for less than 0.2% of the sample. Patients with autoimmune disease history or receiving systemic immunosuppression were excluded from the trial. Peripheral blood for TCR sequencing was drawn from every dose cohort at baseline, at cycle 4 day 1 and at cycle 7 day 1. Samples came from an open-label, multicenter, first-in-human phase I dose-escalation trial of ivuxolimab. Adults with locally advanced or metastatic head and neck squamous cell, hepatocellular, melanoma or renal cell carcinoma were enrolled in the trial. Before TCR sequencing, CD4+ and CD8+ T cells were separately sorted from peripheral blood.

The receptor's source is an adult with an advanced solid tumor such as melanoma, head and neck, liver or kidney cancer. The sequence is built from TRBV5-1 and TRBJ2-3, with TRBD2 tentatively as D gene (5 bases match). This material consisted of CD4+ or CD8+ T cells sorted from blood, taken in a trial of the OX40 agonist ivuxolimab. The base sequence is TGCGCCAGCAGCGACGGACTCACAGATACGCAGTATTTT. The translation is CASSDGLTDTQYF.